This entry is about one TCR beta chain. Other nucleotide sequences in the sample specify the same CDR3. The germline CDR1 and CDR2 sequences are DFQATT and SNEGSKA (reference sequence). The CDR3 spans 11 residues. V lost 3 bases to trimming and J lost 4 bases, with 6 bases between them. The data were obtained in a study of blood T cell repertoires in COVID-19. Study-wide background: Samples of COVID-19 (acute and convalescent) were obtained from the United States, Italy and Spain.

Enrolled through a virtual design, the participants were between about 18 and 89 years of age and came from about two dozen US areas. Generated by immunoSEQ multiplex PCR, the TCRdb table keeps only in-frame clones and is missing some. The data contain roughly 180,000 clones, about 85% of them singletons. The TCR sequence derives from a woman aged 40 to 50 with acute COVID-19. The sequencing sample was made of PBMCs or T cells enriched from blood (not recorded which). The rearrangement uses TRBV20-1 and TRBJ1-1; D not certain. CDR3 residues: CSASRGTEAFF. As DNA, the CDR3 is TGCAGTGCTAGCAGAGGCACTGAAGCTTTCTTT.